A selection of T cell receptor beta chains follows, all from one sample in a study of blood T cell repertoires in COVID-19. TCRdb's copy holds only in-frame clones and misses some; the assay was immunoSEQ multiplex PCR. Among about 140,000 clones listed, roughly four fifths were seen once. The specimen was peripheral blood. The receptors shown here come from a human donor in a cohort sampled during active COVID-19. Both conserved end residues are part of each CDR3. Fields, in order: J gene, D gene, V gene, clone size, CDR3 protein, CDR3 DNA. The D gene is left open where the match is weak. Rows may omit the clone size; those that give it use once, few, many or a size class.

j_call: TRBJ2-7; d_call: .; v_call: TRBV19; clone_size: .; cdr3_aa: CASSTTEAKGGYEQYF; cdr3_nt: TGTGCCAGTAGTACGACAGAGGCCAAGGGTGGGTACGAGCAGTACTTC
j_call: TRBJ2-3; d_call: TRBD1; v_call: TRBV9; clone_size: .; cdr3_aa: CASSVVGQGDTQYF; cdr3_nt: TGTGCCAGCAGCGTAGTGGGACAGGGAGATACGCAGTATTTT
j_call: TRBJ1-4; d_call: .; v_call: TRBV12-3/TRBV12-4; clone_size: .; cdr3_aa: CASSFRDYEKLFF; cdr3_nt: TGTGCCAGCAGTTTTCGGGATTATGAAAAACTGTTTTTT
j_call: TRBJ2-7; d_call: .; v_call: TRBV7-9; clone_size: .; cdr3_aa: CASSFLSSYEQYF; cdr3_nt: TGTGCCAGCAGCTTTCTCAGCTCCTACGAGCAGTACTTC
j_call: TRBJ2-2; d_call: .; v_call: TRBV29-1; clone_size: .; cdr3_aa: CSVGRLGEEGNTGELFF; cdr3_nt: TGCAGCGTTGGCCGTCTGGGAGAGGAGGGGAACACCGGGGAGCTGTTTTTT
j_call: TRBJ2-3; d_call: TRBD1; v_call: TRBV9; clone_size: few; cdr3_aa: CASSTRGTGGLQDTQYF; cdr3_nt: TGTGCCAGCAGCACTAGGGGAACAGGGGGCTTGCAAGATACGCAGTATTTT
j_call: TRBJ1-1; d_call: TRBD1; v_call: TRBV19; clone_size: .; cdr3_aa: CASSTGTGGPSNTEAFF; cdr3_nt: TGTGCCAGTAGTACCGGGACAGGGGGACCGTCCAACACTGAAGCTTTCTTT
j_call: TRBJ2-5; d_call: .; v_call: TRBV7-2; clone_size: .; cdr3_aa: CASSLSPREETQYF; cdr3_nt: TGTGCCAGCAGCTTATCCCCCAGGGAAGAGACCCAGTACTTC
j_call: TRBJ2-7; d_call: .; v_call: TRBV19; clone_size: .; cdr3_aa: CASSVRTNSYEQYF; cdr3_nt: TGTGCCAGTAGTGTAAGGACTAACTCCTACGAGCAGTACTTC
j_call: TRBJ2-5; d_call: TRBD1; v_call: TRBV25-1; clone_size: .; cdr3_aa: CASSVTGQGVRGETQYF; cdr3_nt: TGTGCCAGCAGTGTAACGGGACAGGGGGTGAGGGGAGAGACCCAGTACTTC
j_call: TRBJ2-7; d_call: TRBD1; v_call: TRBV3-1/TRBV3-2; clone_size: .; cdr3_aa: CASSHRDRAYEQYF; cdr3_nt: TGTGCCAGCAGCCACCGGGACAGGGCCTACGAGCAGTACTTC
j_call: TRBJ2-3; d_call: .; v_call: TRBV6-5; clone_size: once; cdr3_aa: CASSYGGASTDTQYF; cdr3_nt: TGTGCCAGCAGTTACGGCGGGGCAAGCACAGATACGCAGTATTTT
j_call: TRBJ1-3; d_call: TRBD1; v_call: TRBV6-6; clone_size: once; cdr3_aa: CASSNNPGQGGNTIYF; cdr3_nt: TGTGCCAGCAGTAACAACCCCGGACAGGGAGGAAACACCATATATTTT
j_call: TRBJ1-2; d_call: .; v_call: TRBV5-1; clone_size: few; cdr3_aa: CASSLSGASGYTF; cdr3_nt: TGCGCCAGCAGCTTGTCAGGGGCCAGTGGCTACACCTTC
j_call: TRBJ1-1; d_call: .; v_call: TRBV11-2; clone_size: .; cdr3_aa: CASSSTVNTEAFF; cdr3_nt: TGTGCCAGCAGCTCCACAGTGAACACTGAAGCTTTCTTT
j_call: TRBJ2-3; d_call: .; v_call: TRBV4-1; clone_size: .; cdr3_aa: CASSQDRDYQDTQYF; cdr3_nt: TGCGCCAGCAGCCAAGATCGAGACTACCAAGATACGCAGTATTTT
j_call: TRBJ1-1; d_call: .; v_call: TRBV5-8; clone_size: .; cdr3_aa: CASSYDPGQNTEAFF; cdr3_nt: TGTGCCAGCAGCTACGACCCAGGGCAGAACACTGAAGCTTTCTTT
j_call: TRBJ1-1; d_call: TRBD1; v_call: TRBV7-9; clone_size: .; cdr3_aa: CASSRQGSDTEAFF; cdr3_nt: TGTGCCAGCAGCCGACAGGGATCGGACACTGAAGCTTTCTTT
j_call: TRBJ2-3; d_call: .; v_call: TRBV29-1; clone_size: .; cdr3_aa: CSVDQAHTDTQYF; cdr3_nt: TGCAGCGTTGACCAGGCCCACACAGATACGCAGTATTTT
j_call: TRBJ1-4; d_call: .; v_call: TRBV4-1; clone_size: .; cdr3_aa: CASSLTTNEKLFF; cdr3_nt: TGCGCCAGCAGCCTAACAACTAATGAAAAACTGTTTTTT
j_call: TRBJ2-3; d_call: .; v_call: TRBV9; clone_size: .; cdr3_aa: CASSAADTQYF; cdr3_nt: TGTGCCAGCAGCGCCGCGGATACGCAGTATTTT
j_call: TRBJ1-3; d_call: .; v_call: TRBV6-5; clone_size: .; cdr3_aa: CASSTGLSGNTIYF; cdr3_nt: TGTGCCAGCTCAACAGGGCTCTCTGGAAACACCATATATTTT
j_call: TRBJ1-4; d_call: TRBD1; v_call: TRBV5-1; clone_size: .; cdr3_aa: CASRRTGGNEKLFF; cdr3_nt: TGCGCCAGCAGACGGACAGGAGGTAATGAAAAACTGTTTTTT
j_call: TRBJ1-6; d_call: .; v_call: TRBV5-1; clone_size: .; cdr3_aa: CASSPGTLYNSPLHF; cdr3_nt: TGCGCCAGCAGCCCCGGGACACTATATAATTCACCCCTCCACTTT
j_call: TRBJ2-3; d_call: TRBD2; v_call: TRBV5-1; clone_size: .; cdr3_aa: CASSHSSGGPSDTQYF; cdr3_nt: TGCGCCAGCAGCCACTCTAGCGGGGGACCCTCTGATACGCAGTATTTT
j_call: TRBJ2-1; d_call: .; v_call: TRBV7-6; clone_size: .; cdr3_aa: CASSSSSGKGGTFF; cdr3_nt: TGTGCCAGCAGCTCATCCTCCGGAAAGGGGGGGACGTTCTTC
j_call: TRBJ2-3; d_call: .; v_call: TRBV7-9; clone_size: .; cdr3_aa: CASSWGEAAVTDTQYF; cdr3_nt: TGTGCCAGCAGCTGGGGAGAGGCGGCCGTAACAGATACGCAGTATTTT
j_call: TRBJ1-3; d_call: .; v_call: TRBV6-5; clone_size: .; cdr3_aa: CATVPGLAGNTIYF; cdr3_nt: TGTGCCACGGTCCCAGGACTTGCTGGAAACACCATATATTTT
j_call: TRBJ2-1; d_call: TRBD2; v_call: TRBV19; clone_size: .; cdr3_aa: CASSMVASGGTRDEQFF; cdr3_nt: TGTGCCAGTAGTATGGTGGCTAGCGGGGGGACTAGGGATGAGCAGTTCTTC
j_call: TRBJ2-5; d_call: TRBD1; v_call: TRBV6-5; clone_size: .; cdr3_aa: CASTFDRGQETQYF; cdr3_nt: TGTGCCAGCACCTTCGACAGGGGTCAAGAGACCCAGTACTTC
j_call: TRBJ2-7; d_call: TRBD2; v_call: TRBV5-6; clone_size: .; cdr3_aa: CASSLEIGLSGGEQYF; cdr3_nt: TGTGCCAGCAGCTTGGAAATAGGGCTCAGCGGGGGCGAGCAGTACTTC
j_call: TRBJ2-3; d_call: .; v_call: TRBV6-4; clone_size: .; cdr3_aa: CASRTTSTDTQYF; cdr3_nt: TGTGCCAGCAGGACAACTAGCACAGATACGCAGTATTTT
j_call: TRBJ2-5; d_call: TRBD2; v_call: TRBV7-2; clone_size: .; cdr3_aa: CASTRRGGQETQYF; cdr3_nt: TGTGCCAGCACCCGTCGGGGGGGCCAAGAGACCCAGTACTTC
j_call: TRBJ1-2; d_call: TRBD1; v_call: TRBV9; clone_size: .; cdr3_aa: CASSGGQGRYGYTF; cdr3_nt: TGTGCCAGCAGCGGCGGACAGGGGAGATATGGCTACACCTTC
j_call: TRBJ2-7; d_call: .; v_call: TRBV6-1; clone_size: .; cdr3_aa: CASSEETFSYEQYF; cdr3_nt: TGTGCCAGCAGTGAAGAAACTTTTTCCTACGAGCAGTACTTC
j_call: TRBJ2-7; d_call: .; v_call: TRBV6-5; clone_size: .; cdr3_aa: CASSYGVGVAVIEQYF; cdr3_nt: TGTGCCAGCAGTTACGGAGTAGGGGTAGCGGTTATTGAGCAGTACTTC
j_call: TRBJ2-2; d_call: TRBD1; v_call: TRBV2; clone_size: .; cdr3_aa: CASRGTGVDGELFF; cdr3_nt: TGTGCCAGCAGGGGGACAGGGGTGGATGGGGAGCTGTTTTTT
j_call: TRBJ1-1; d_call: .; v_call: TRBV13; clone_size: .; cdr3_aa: CASRTPGGNAFF; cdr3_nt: TGTGCCAGCAGGACTCCGGGGGGGAATGCTTTCTTT
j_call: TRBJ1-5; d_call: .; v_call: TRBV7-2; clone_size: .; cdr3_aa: CASSLPPRPGGNQPQHF; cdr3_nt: TGTGCCAGCAGCTTACCGCCCAGACCCGGAGGCAATCAGCCCCAGCATTTT
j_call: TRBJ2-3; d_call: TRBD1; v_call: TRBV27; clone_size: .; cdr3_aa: CASSLSGQGTQYF; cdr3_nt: TGTGCCAGCAGTTTATCGGGACAGGGTACGCAGTATTTT
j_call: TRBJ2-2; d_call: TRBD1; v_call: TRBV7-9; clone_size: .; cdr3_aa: CASSSRQGPGELFF; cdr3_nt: TGTGCCAGCAGCTCCCGACAGGGCCCCGGGGAGCTGTTTTTT
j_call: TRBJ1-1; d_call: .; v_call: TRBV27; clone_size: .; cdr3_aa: CASSPRGRGEAFF; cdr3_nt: TGTGCCAGCAGCCCAAGAGGGAGGGGTGAAGCTTTCTTT
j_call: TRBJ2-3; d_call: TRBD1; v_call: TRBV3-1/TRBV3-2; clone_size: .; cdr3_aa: CASSQDGTGTDTQYF; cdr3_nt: TGTGCCAGCAGCCAAGATGGGACAGGCACAGATACGCAGTATTTT
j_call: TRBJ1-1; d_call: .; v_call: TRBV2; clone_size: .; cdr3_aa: CASLPRGLNTEAFF; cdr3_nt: TGTGCCAGCCTACCCCGGGGACTAAACACTGAAGCTTTCTTT